This passage covers 19 T cell receptor beta chains from one sample sequenced in a study of PD-L1 blockade in urothelial cancer. Sequenced by immunoSEQ multiplex PCR; TCRdb stores in-frame clones only, minus some. The sample has some 79,000 clones, 82% seen once; the top ten hold 9.5%. The sequencing used PBMCs, collected around atezolizumab (anti-PD-L1) treatment. All receptors come from a man between 65 and 80 years old with urothelial cancer.

The chain joins TRBV6-6 to TRBJ1-1; 7 bases are a match to TRBD1. From germline, CDR1 is MNHNY and CDR2 SVGAGI (reference sequence). The CDR3 runs 13 residues. Trimming cost V 8 bases and J 0 bases; bases outside gene matches: 3. The CDR3 bases are TGTGCCAGCGGGGACAGCATGAACACTGAAGCTTTCTTT. It yields the protein CASGDSMNTEAFF.

The chain recombines TRBV30 with TRBJ2-2; no firm D call. Germline lookup yields CDR1 GTSNPN and CDR2 SVGIG (reference sequence). The V end lost 3 bases, the J end lost 0 bases, and 8 bases lay between the germline ends. The CDR3 is made up of 14 amino acids. The CDR3 DNA is TGTGCCTGGAGAGCAGGTCCGAACACCGGGGAGCTGTTTTTT. It encodes CAWRAGPNTGELFF.

This chain joins TRBV7-2 and TRBJ2-7; maybe TRBD1 (6 bases). Per germline, CDR1 SGHTA and CDR2 FQGNSA. V shed 1 base and J shed 3 bases, with 10 bases lying between them. The CDR3 extends over 14 amino acids. The CDR3: CASSLETGYYEQYF. The CDR3 nucleotides read TGTGCCAGCAGCTTAGAGACAGGATACTACGAGCAGTACTTC.

This clone came up once. The J gene is TRBJ2-4, the V gene TRBV29-1; D not resolved. With 7 bases removed from V and 7 bases from J, the gap between germline ends came to 14 bases. CDR1 is SQVTM, CDR2 ANQGSEA, per germline. This CDR3 region has 12 residues. CDR3 residues: CSARVYGNIQYF. The CDR3 DNA reads TGCAGCGCCCGGGTCTACGGTAACATTCAGTACTTC.

This sequence joins TRBV6-6 and TRBJ1-1; the D gene is possibly TRBD1 (5 bases). V was trimmed by 4 bases and J by 0 bases, leaving 9 bases between them. Looked up from germline, CDR1 is MNHNY and CDR2 is SVGAGI (reference sequence). The CDR3 consists of 14 residues. The CDR3 DNA follows: TGTGCCAGCAGTTGGACAAATATGAACACTGAAGCTTTCTTT. Residues: CASSWTNMNTEAFF.

The J gene is TRBJ2-7, the V gene TRBV7-2, with 10 nucleotides matching TRBD1. The CDR3 runs to 15 residues. Per germline, CDR1 SGHTA and CDR2 FQGNSA. The V segment lost 6 bases and the J segment 6 bases; nucleotides outside the gene matches: 11. The CDR3 bases are TGTGCCAGCAGACTAACCCCGGGACAGGGGAGCGAGCAGTACTTC. It encodes CASRLTPGQGSEQYF. Full variable domain (outside the CDR3, taken from reference TRBV7-2 and TRBJ2-7): GAGVSQSPSNKVTEKGKDVELRCDPISGHTALYWYRQSLGQGLEFLIYFQGNSAPDKSGLPSDRFSAERTGGSVSTLTIQRTQQEDSAVYLCASRLTPGQGSEQYFGPGTRLTVT.

J is TRBJ1-2 and V is TRBV18, with 10 bases matching TRBD1. The CDR3 runs to 16 residues. Unmatched junction bases numbered 12, after V lost 4 bases and J lost 7 bases. The germline CDR1 and CDR2 sequences are KGHSH and LQKENI. The chain's CDR3 is CASSQDSGQGFGGYTF. DNA of the CDR3: TGTGCCAGCTCACAAGATTCGGGACAGGGGTTTGGTGGCTACACCTTC.

The V call is TRBV18, the J call TRBJ1-5; D call uncertain. The length of the CDR3 is 16 residues. Germline V lookup: CDR1 KGHSH, CDR2 LQKENI. V shed 2 bases and J shed 0 bases, with 11 bases lying between them. The CDR3 spells CASSPDRGSSNQPQHF. In nucleotides, the CDR3 is TGTGCCAGCTCACCAGATAGAGGGAGTAGCAATCAGCCCCAGCATTTT.

V gene TRBV6-1 combines with J gene TRBJ1-2; D remains unclear. Germline-derived CDR1 and CDR2 are MNHNS and SASEGT. Trimming cost V 8 bases and J 1 base, with 14 bases left between them. There are 14 residues in the CDR3. CDR3 residues: CASSTSFGNYGYTF. The CDR3 nucleotides are TGTGCCAGCTCGACATCGTTTGGTAACTATGGCTACACCTTC.

The genes are TRBV13 and TRBJ1-1, with 9 bases identical to TRBD1. The CDR3 totals 13 residues. Germline V gene lookup returns CDR1 PRHDT and CDR2 FYEKMQ (reference sequence). V lost 5 bases to trimming and J lost 6 bases; unmatched junction nucleotides: 4. CDR3 DNA sequence: TGTGCCAGCAGCGTGGGACAGGGACCTGAAGCTTTCTTT. Translating gives CASSVGQGPEAFF.

The chain uses TRBV4-3 and TRBJ2-3; 10 bases are shared with TRBD2. This CDR3 has 16 amino acids. The germline CDR1 and CDR2 sequences are LGHNA and YSLEER. Losses at the gene ends were 4 bases for V and 4 bases for J; bases not matched to a gene: 8. CDR3 in DNA: TGCGCCAGCAGCCCTCAGCGGGAGGGCTACCCAGATACGCAGTATTTT. Residues: CASSPQREGYPDTQYF.

This clone was seen only a few times. The V and J genes are TRBV11-2 and TRBJ2-5; D is possibly TRBD1 (7 bases). Germline CDR1 and CDR2: SGHAT and FQNNGV. Trimming removed 5 bases from V and 5 bases from J, with 21 bases in between. The CDR3 is 16 amino acids. The DNA for the CDR3 is TGTGCCAGCAGCACGGGAGACAGGGCCCCAGGGGAGACCCAGTACTTC. This codes for CASSTGDRAPGETQYF.

The CDR3 coding sequence is TGTGCCAGCAGTCCAGGACTAGCGGGGTCAAGGGGTGAGCAGTTCTTC. Translating it yields CASSPGLAGSRGEQFF. The chain has TRBV27 and TRBJ2-1, with 12 nucleotides matching TRBD2. The V gene end was trimmed by 5 bases and the J gene end by 9 bases; junction bases not matched to a gene: 11. Germline V CDR1 and CDR2: MNHEY, SMNVEV (reference sequence). The CDR3 loop spans 16 amino acids.

This clone was detected only a few times. The chain is built from TRBV7-8 and TRBJ1-2; no clear D. This CDR3 is built from 12 residues. Germline values: CDR1 SGHVS, CDR2 FQNEAQ. Trimming removed 5 bases from V and 2 bases from J, with 6 bases in between. CDR3 in DNA: TGTGCCAGCAGCGCGCCAAACTATGGCTACACCTTC. Its protein is CASSAPNYGYTF.

The chain uses TRBV5-1 and TRBJ1-4; 9 bases are a match to TRBD1. This CDR3 region has 15 residues. CDR1 and CDR2 from the germline V gene are SGHRS and YFSETQ. The V segment lost 5 bases and the J segment 5 bases; nucleotides outside the gene matches: 7. The DNA of the CDR3 is TGCGCCAGCAGACCCACAGGGGGCAGGAATGAAAAACTGTTTTTT. Its protein is CASRPTGGRNEKLFF.

The CDR3: CASTNYNEQFF. CDR3 DNA sequence: TGTGCCAGCACCAACTACAATGAGCAGTTCTTC. The J gene is TRBJ2-1, the V gene TRBV27; D is uncertain. The germline V and J ends were trimmed by 7 bases and 3 bases, with 4 bases remaining between them. Looked up from germline, CDR1 is MNHEY and CDR2 is SMNVEV (reference sequence). CDR3 length: 11 residues.

The gene calls are TRBV5-4 and TRBJ2-6; perhaps TRBD2 as D (5 bases). V lost 4 bases to trimming and J lost 0 bases, with 14 bases between them. The CDR3 has 17 amino acids. The germline CDR1 and CDR2 sequences are SGHNT and YYREEE (reference sequence). The chain's CDR3 is CASSLPGLRSGANVLTF. For the CDR3, the DNA is TGTGCCAGCAGCCTCCCAGGACTGCGCTCTGGGGCCAACGTCCTGACTTTC. The full variable domain, with the rest looked up from reference TRBV5-4 and TRBJ2-6, is ETGVTQSPTHLIKTRGQQVTLRCSSQSGHNTVSWYQQALGQGPQFIFQYYREEENGRGNFPPRFSGLQFPNYSSELNVNALELDDSALYLCASSLPGLRSGANVLTFGAGSRLTVL.

Only a few counts were recorded for this clone. V usage is TRBV9 and J usage is TRBJ2-2, with D perhaps matching TRBD2 (6 bases). Germline loops: CDR1 SGDLS, CDR2 YYNGEE. The CDR3 is made up of 15 amino acids. Trimming took 0 bases from V and 5 from J, leaving 11 bases between them. The CDR3 protein is CASSVGQEGTGELFF. CDR3 sequence (DNA): TGTGCCAGCAGCGTAGGCCAGGAGGGTACCGGGGAGCTGTTTTTT.

V and J are TRBV5-6 and TRBJ1-1; the D is unclear. CDR1 SGHDT and CDR2 YYEEEE come from the germline V gene. The CDR3 is 13 residues long. Between the trimmed V and J ends, which lost 0 bases and 5 bases, there was a span of 8 bases. The CDR3 coding sequence is TGTGCCAGCAGCTTGGTGAGGCAGACTGAAGCTTTCTTT. It specifies CASSLVRQTEAFF.